The T cell receptor (beta chain) described here comes from a study of molecular identifiers for immune sequencing clone quantification. Findings and limits, study-wide: With a barcode shared among identical TCR molecules, highly expanded clone sizes could be underestimated.

Bulk TCR libraries were made with methods that had been previously described and with listed TCR primers. TCRdb processed the PCR reads anew with MiXCR; each CDR3 protein has one entry. The table has about 640,000 distinct CDR3 sequences, just under 20% seen once. V was clipped by 6 bases and J by 0 bases, with 8 bases between them. The CDR3 has 13 residues. The germline gives CDR1 MGHDK, CDR2 SYGVNS. There are many counts of this clonotype. Its antigen is undetermined. The chain uses TRBV25-1 and TRBJ1-2, with unresolved D. Sequenced material: naive CD8+ T cells from blood, with Jurkat cell RNA spiked in. Subset denoted: FACS-sorted CD8+CD4-CCR7+CD45RA+ naive T cells. The TCR was taken from a human donor in good health. Some libraries in this study had Jurkat cell RNA spiked in. This chain's CDR3 is CASSVTSNYGYTF. The DNA of the CDR3 is TGTGCCAGCAGCGTGACTTCTAACTATGGCTACACCTTC.